Each of the 4 T cell receptor beta chains below was sequenced from the same sample in a study of blood T cell repertoires in COVID-19. Assay used: immunoSEQ multiplex PCR; TCRdb lists only in-frame clones, some missing. The repertoire holds approximately 150,000 clones, about 90% seen once, with approximately 4.3% in the top ten. The sample consisted of PBMCs or T cells enriched from blood (not recorded which). These receptors were collected from a woman in her thirties or forties who had been exposed to COVID-19.

The gene calls are TRBV4-1 and TRBJ2-3; possibly TRBD1 for D (6 bases). Looked up from germline, CDR1 is MGHRA and CDR2 is YSYEKL. V was pared by 2 bases and J by 0 bases, with 12 bases between. CDR3 length: 16 amino acids. The CDR3 loop reads CASSQYGQTSTDTQYF. The CDR3 nucleotides read TGCGCCAGCAGCCAATACGGACAGACTAGCACAGATACGCAGTATTTT.

The chain uses TRBV7-2 and TRBJ2-7; TRBD1 agrees at 9 bases. From germline, CDR1 is SGHTA and CDR2 FQGNSA. V was clipped by 1 base and J by 7 bases; unmatched bases: 8. The CDR3 totals 15 residues. The CDR3 spells CASSLGTGVVEEQYF. CDR3 DNA sequence: TGTGCCAGCAGCTTAGGGACAGGGGTAGTAGAGGAGCAGTACTTC.

The V gene is TRBV7-2, the J gene TRBJ1-5, with D perhaps TRBD1 (6 bases). Germline loops: CDR1 SGHTA, CDR2 FQGNSA. This CDR3 spans 17 amino acids. Trimming took 5 bases from V and 2 from J, leaving 19 bases between them. CDR3 DNA: TGTGCCAGCAGCAAAATCGGGGGGCGGGTTGGCAATCAGCCCCAGCATTTT. Residues: CASSKIGGRVGNQPQHF.

The chain recombines TRBV28 with TRBJ2-7, with 7 bases that match TRBD1. The J segment lost 3 bases and the V segment lost 2 bases, leaving 7 bases of the junction unmatched. Looked up from germline, CDR1 is MDHEN and CDR2 is SYDVKM. The CDR3 consists of 15 residues. The CDR3 coding sequence is TGTGCCAGCAGTTTAATTTCGACAGGGAACTACGAGCAGTACTTC. Its protein is CASSLISTGNYEQYF.